These 8 T cell receptor beta chains share one sample of origin, sequenced in a study of blood T cell repertoires in COVID-19. The method was immunoSEQ multiplex PCR; TCRdb's version includes in-frame clones alone and lacks a portion of them. This sample carries about 170,000 clones, around 90% of them seen once, and the ten largest clones take 20% to 30%. The sequenced sample was peripheral blood. These receptors were collected from a man aged 60-69 years with acute or convalescent COVID-19.

This chain uses TRBV6-5 with TRBJ1-2; the match to TRBD1 covers 9 bases. The germline CDR1 and CDR2 sequences are MNHEY and SVGAGI. The CDR3 has 15 residues. V shed 8 bases and J 4 bases; nucleotides not matched to a gene: 11. The CDR3 sequence is CASSLSQGAGYGYTF. The CDR3 DNA follows: TGTGCCAGCTCCTTGTCACAGGGGGCTGGCTATGGCTACACCTTC.

Only a few counts were recorded for this clone. The genes are TRBV15 and TRBJ1-2, with D uncertain. The CDR3 extends over 13 amino acids. The ends were cut back, 0 bases at V and 2 bases at J, with 4 bases in the middle. CDR1 LNHNV and CDR2 YYDKDF come from the germline V gene (reference sequence). As DNA, the CDR3 is TGTGCCACCAGCAGAGAAACAAACTATGGCTACACCTTC. It specifies CATSRETNYGYTF.

The chain links TRBV19 to TRBJ2-3; a weak D match, TRBD2 (7 bases). CDR1 LNHDA and CDR2 SQIVND come from the germline V gene (reference sequence). CDR3 length equals 15 residues. V lost 4 bases, J lost 0 bases, and 11 bases lay in between. DNA for the CDR3: TGTGCCAGTAGTAAGGGGGGGGGTAGCACAGATACGCAGTATTTT. Its translation is CASSKGGGSTDTQYF.

This clone has only one observation. V is TRBV5-1 and J is TRBJ2-3; D is possibly TRBD2 (5 bases). The CDR3 has 16 amino acids. V shed 1 base and J shed 4 bases, with 16 bases lying between them. Germline V gives CDR1 SGHRS, CDR2 YFSETQ. This chain's CDR3 is CASSLSGEEAADTQYF. The DNA of the CDR3 is TGCGCCAGCAGCTTGTCAGGTGAGGAGGCGGCAGATACGCAGTATTTT.

This chain connects TRBV19 to TRBJ1-1, with D possibly being TRBD1 (6 bases). Trimming shortened V by 7 bases and J by 5 bases, and 17 bases separated the two germline ends. Germline V gene lookup returns CDR1 LNHDA and CDR2 SQIVND (reference sequence). The CDR3 is 14 amino acids. DNA for the CDR3: TGTGCCAGTAAGGGCAGGGGAATTGGGACTGAAGCTTTCTTT. This translates into CASKGRGIGTEAFF.

The chain is built from TRBV9 and TRBJ2-5; D not resolved. Between the trimmed V and J ends, which lost 3 bases and 2 bases, there was a span of 17 bases. CDR1 is SGDLS and CDR2 is YYNGEE in the germline V gene. The CDR3 contains 16 residues. DNA for the CDR3: TGTGCCAGCAGCGCCCGGCCGGTAGCCGTACAAGAGACCCAGTACTTC. Its translation is CASSARPVAVQETQYF.

The chain uses TRBV5-1 and TRBJ2-3; D may be TRBD2 (6 bases). Trimming left V 5 bases short and J 0 bases short, with 10 bases between. Germline V CDR1 and CDR2: SGHRS, YFSETQ. The CDR3 is 14 residues long. The CDR3 reads CASRVGGSTDTQYF. The CDR3 DNA reads as TGCGCCAGCAGGGTGGGGGGAAGCACAGATACGCAGTATTTT.

The chain combines TRBV15 with TRBJ1-5; 7 bases are shared with TRBD1. This CDR3 is 14 amino acids long. Trimming removed 6 bases from V and 4 bases from J; junction bases left unmatched: 6. Germline CDR1 is LNHNV and CDR2 is YYDKDF (reference sequence). The DNA for the CDR3 is TGTGCCACCAGGGAACAGGGGTTTAATCAGCCCCAGCATTTT. Translated, it gives CATREQGFNQPQHF. The full variable domain, in which reference TRBV15 and TRBJ1-5 provide the parts outside the CDR3, is DAMVIQNPRYQVTQFGKPVTLSCSQTLNHNVMYWYQQKSSQAPKLLFHYYDKDFNNEADTPDNFQSRRPNTSFCFLDIRSPGLGDTAMYLCATREQGFNQPQHFGDGTRLSIL.